This T cell receptor (beta chain) was sequenced during a study of cytomegalovirus exposure and HLA in healthy donors. Primers: 60 Vbeta forward and 13 Jbeta reverse. Clones were sequenced by immunoSEQ multiplex PCR, and TCRdb holds only the in-frame ones, with some missing. The repertoire holds 200,000 or so clones, with roughly 80% as singletons. The ends were cut back, 4 bases at V and 1 base at J, with 12 bases in the middle. The CDR3 length is 15 residues. The germline V gene encodes CDR1 SNHLY and CDR2 FYNNEI. This clone was seen only a few times. Its antigen is currently unknown. Regarding the study as a whole: The study listed some 160 cytomegalovirus-associated TCR beta chains. After further analysis at a later stage, 16,951 TCR beta sequences were associated with HLA alleles at 0.05 false discovery rate. A later look showed TCR association rates differing by HLA locus, highest for DRB1 and lowest for HLA-C. A further, later analysis showed that HLA-associated TCR beta chains (compared with equally common others) were more clonally expanded.

Input material: PBMCs. The clonotype comes from a boy aged 5 to 17 in good health and CMV-seronegative. V is TRBV2 and J is TRBJ2-3; no firm D call. The CDR3 spells CASSGGSERTDTQYF. The CDR3 nucleotides are TGTGCCAGCAGTGGCGGCTCCGAACGCACAGATACGCAGTATTTT. The variable domain in full, completed from reference TRBV2 and TRBJ2-3, reads EPEVTQTPSHQVTQMGQEVILRCVPISNHLYFYWYRQILGQKVEFLVSFYNNEISEKSEIFDDQFSVERPDGSNFTLKIRSTKLEDSAMYFCASSGGSERTDTQYFGPGTRLTVL.